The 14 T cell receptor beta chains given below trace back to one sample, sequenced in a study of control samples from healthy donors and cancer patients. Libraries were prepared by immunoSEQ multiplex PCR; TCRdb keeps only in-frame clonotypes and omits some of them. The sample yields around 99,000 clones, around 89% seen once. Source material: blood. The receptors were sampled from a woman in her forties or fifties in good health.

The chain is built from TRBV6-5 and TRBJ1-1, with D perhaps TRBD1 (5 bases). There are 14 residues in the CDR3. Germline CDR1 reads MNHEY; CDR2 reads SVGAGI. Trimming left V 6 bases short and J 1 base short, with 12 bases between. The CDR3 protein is CASSSGISNTEAFF. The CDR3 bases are TGTGCCAGCAGCTCAGGGATCTCGAACACTGAAGCTTTCTTT.

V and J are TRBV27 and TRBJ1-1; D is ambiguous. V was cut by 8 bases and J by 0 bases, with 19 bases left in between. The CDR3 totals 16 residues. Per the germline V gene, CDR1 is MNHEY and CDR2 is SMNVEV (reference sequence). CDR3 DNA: TGTGCCAGCCAGCTAAATATCGGACGGTTGAACACTGAAGCTTTCTTT. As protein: CASQLNIGRLNTEAFF.

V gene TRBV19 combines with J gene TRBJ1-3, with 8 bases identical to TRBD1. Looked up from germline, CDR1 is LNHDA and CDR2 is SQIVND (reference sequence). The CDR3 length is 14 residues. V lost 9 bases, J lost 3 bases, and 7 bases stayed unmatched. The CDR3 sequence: CASTGGPVGNTIYF. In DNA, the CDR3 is TGTGCCAGCACAGGGGGTCCAGTTGGAAACACCATATATTTT. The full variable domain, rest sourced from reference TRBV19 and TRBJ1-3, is DGGITQSPKYLFRKEGQNVTLSCEQNLNHDAMYWYRQDPGQGLRLIYYSQIVNDFQKGDIAEGYSVSREKKESFPLTVTSAQKNPTAFYLCASTGGPVGNTIYFGEGSWLTVV.

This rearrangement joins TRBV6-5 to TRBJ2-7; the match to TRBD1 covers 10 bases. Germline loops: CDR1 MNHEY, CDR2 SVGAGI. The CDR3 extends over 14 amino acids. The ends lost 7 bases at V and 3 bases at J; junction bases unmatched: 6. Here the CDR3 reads CASKDRGVLYEQYF. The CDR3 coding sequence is TGTGCCAGCAAGGACAGGGGGGTCCTCTACGAGCAGTACTTC.

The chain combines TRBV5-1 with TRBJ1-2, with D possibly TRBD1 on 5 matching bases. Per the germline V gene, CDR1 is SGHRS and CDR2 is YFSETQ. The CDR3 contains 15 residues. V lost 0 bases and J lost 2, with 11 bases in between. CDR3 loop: CASSLVGGRNYGYTF. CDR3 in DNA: TGCGCCAGCAGCTTGGTCGGGGGGAGGAACTATGGCTACACCTTC.

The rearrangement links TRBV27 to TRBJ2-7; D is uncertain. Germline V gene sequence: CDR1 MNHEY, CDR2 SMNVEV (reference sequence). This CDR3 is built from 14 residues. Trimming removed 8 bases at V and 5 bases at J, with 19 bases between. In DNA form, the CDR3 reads TGTGCCAGCCAGCTAAGGGCAACTATTCACGAGCAGTACGTC. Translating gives CASQLRATIHEQYV.

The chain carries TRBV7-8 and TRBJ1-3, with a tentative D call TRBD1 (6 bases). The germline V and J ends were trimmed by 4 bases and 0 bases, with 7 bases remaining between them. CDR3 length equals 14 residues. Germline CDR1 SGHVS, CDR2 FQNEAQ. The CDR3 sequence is CASSSGHSGNTIYF. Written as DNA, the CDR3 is TGTGCCAGCAGCTCGGGACACTCTGGAAACACCATATATTTT.

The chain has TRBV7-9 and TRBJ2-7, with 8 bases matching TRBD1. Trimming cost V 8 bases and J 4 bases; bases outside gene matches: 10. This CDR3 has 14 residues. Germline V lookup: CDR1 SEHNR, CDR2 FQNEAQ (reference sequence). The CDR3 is CASGLGTGPYEQYF. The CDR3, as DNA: TGTGCCAGCGGCCTTGGGACAGGACCATACGAGCAGTACTTC.

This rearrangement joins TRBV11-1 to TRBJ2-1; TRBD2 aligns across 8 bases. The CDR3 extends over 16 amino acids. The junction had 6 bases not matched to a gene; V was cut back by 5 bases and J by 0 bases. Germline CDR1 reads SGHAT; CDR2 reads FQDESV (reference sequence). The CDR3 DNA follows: TGTGCCAGCAGCCACCGACTAGCGATCTCCTACAATGAGCAGTTCTTC. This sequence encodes CASSHRLAISYNEQFF.

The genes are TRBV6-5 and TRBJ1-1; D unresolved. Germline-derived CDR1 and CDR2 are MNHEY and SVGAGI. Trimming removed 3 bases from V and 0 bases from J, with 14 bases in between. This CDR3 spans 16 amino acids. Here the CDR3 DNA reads TGTGCCAGCAGTTATTGGCAGGAGGGTATGAACACTGAAGCTTTCTTT. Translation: CASSYWQEGMNTEAFF.

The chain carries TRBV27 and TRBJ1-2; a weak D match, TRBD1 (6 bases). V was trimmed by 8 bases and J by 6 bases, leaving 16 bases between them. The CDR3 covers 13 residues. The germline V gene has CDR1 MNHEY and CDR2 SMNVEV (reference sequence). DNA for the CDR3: TGTGCCAGCGGTAGGGGGACGGTTAATGGCTACACCTTC. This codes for CASGRGTVNGYTF.

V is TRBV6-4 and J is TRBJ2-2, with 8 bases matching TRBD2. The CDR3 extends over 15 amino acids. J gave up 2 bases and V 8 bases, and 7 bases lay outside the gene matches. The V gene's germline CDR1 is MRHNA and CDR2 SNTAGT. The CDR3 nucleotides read TGTGCCAGCCGTTCGGGGGGGCTAAACACCGGGGAGCTGTTTTTT. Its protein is CASRSGGLNTGELFF.

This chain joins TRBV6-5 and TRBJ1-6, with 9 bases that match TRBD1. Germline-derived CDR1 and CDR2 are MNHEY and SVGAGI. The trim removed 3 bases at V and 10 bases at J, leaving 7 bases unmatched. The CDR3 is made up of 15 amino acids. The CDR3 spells CASSYGQGTRSPLHF. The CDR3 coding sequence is TGTGCCAGCAGTTATGGACAGGGGACTCGCTCACCCCTCCACTTT.

In DNA form, the CDR3 reads TGTGCCAGCGGGCAGGGGTTATATGGCTACACCTTC. Translating gives CASGQGLYGYTF. V and J are TRBV9 and TRBJ1-2; a weak D match, TRBD1 (6 bases). The length of the CDR3 is 12 residues. Per germline, CDR1 SGDLS and CDR2 YYNGEE. The V and J ends lost 7 bases and 5 bases respectively, with 12 bases between them.